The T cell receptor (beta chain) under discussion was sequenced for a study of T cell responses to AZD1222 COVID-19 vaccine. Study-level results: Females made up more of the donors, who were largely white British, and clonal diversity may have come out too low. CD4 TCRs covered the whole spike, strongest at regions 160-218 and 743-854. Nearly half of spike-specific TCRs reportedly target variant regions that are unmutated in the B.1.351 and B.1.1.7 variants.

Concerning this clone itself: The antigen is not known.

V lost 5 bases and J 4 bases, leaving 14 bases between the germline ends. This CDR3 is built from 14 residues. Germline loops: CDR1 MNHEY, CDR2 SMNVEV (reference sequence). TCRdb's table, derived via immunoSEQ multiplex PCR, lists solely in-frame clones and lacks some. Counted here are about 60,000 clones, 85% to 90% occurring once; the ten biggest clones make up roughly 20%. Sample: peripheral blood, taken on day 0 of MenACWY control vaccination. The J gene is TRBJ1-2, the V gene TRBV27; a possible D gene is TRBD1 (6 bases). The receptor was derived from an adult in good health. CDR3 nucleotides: TGTGCCAGCAGTCCCCTGGACAGATCCTATGGCTACACCTTC. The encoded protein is CASSPLDRSYGYTF.